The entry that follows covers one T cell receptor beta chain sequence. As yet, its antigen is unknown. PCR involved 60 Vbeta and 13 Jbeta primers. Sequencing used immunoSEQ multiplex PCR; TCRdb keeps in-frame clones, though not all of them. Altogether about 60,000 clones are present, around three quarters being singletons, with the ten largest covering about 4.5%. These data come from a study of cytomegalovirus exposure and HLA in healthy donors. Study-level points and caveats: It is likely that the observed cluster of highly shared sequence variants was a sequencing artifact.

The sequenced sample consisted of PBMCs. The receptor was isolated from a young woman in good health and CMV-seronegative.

The CDR3 DNA follows: TGCGCCAGCAGCTTGGCTACTACAGGGGACGAGCAGTACTTC. It is translated as CASSLATTGDEQYF. J is TRBJ2-7 and V is TRBV5-1; 7 nucleotides agree with TRBD1. This CDR3 comprises 14 residues. V lost 0 bases and J lost 5; bases outside the gene matches: 5. Germline CDR1 is SGHRS and CDR2 is YFSETQ.